The rows below give T cell receptor beta chains drawn from one sample of a study of CD8 T cells in ankylosing spondylitis. TCRdb redid the calling of the 5' RACE reads with MiXCR, one entry per CDR3 protein. This sample carries around 130,000 distinct CDR3 sequences, approximately 13% of them seen once, and the ten largest clones take 2.5% to 3.5%. The sample consisted of blood, either unsorted or a sorted T cell fraction (not recorded which). The receptors stem from a female donor with ankylosing spondylitis or in good health (not recorded which). Both conserved end residues are part of each CDR3. A D gene is named only where the DNA matches it firmly. For some rows the clone size is stated as once, few or many, or as a class when expanded; others skip it.

J	V	D	size	CDR3	DNA
TRBJ1-5	TRBV20-1	TRBD1	many	CSATTLGTGQNQPQHF	TGCAGTGCTACTACCCTCGGGACAGGGCAAAATCAGCCCCAGCATTTT
TRBJ2-3	TRBV7-2	TRBD2	-	CASSFTLAGGQGTQYF	TGTGCCAGCAGCTTTACTCTAGCGGGAGGGCAAGGTACGCAGTATTTT
TRBJ2-5	TRBV20-1	TRBD1	many	CSARTGQEQETQYF	TGCAGTGCTAGGACGGGACAGGAGCAAGAGACCCAGTACTTC
TRBJ2-4	TRBV12-3/TRBV12-4	-	many	CASSFGGLAKNIQYF	TGTGCCAGCAGTTTTGGAGGCCTAGCCAAAAACATTCAGTACTTC
TRBJ2-6	TRBV7-9	-	many	CASSLLGGTGANVLTF	TGTGCCAGCAGCTTACTTGGAGGTACCGGGGCCAACGTCCTGACTTTC
TRBJ2-1	TRBV5-1	TRBD2	-	CASSPGTSGPNEQFF	TGCGCCAGCAGCCCCGGGACTAGCGGACCCAATGAGCAGTTCTTC
TRBJ2-3	TRBV20-1	-	few	CSAPASGADTQYF	TGCAGTGCCCCCGCTTCTGGTGCAGATACGCAGTATTTT
TRBJ2-2	TRBV12-3/TRBV12-4	TRBD1	many	CASSPARQGSRELFF	TGTGCCAGCAGCCCGGCTCGACAGGGTAGTAGGGAGCTGTTTTTT
TRBJ2-7	TRBV20-1	-	-	CSARRPNYEQYF	TGCAGTGCTAGGAGGCCGAACTACGAGCAGTACTTC
TRBJ1-2	TRBV7-3	-	-	CASSSGGVGYTF	TGTGCCAGCAGCTCCGGGGGCGTTGGCTACACCTTC